Listed here are 15 T cell receptor beta chains from one sample, sequenced in a study of blood T cells in healthy people across ages. A second PCR, run for about 7 to 11 cycles, used a sample-barcoded 5' primer plus a J-beta primer mix. TCRdb reprocessed the 5' RACE reads with MiXCR, giving one entry per CDR3 protein. The sample carries fewer than 2,000,000 distinct CDR3 sequences, around 36% recorded once. The sample was blood. The receptors shown here come from a young woman in good health.

The chain combines TRBV7-6 with TRBJ2-6, with unresolved D. Trimming shortened V by 3 bases and J by 1 base, and 13 bases separated the two germline ends. Germline CDR1 is SGHVS and CDR2 is FNYEAQ. The CDR3 contains 17 residues. Here the CDR3 DNA reads TGTGCCAGCAGCTTGTCAGGCTTGTGGTCTGGGGCCAACGTCCTGACTTTC. Its protein is CASSLSGLWSGANVLTF.

CDR3 nucleotides: TGTGCCAGCAGCTTAGAACAGGAGAGGTACGAGCAGTACTTC. Protein product: CASSLEQERYEQYF. The chain uses TRBV7-9 and TRBJ2-7; D is perhaps TRBD1 (5 bases). V lost 1 base and J lost 4, with 11 bases in between. The CDR3 covers 14 residues. CDR1 is SEHNR and CDR2 is FQNEAQ in the germline V gene (reference sequence).

This chain links TRBV7-9 with TRBJ2-5, with D unresolved. The ends were cut back, 1 base at V and 5 bases at J, with 14 bases in the middle. CDR1 is SEHNR, CDR2 FQNEAQ, per germline (reference sequence). The CDR3 is 15 residues long. The CDR3, as DNA: TGTGCCAGCAGCTTAGGACCGAGCGTTGGGGAGACCCAGTACTTC. The encoded protein is CASSLGPSVGETQYF.

Notes on this clonotype: Being one base from a much bigger clone, this may be a read error. The rearrangement links TRBV28 to TRBJ2-5, with D unresolved. The end of the DNA fits TRBJ2-7 better, so the J call may be wrong. Germline assignment: CDR1 MDHEN and CDR2 SYDVKM. The CDR3 sequence is 12 residues long. This CDR3 is CASSLFLYEQYF. The CDR3 DNA reads as TGTGCCAGCAGTTTATTCCTCTACGAGCAGTACTTC.

In its sample, this clonotype was seen a few times. The chain employs TRBV4-1 and TRBJ2-5, with 8 bases fitting TRBD1. J gave up 3 bases and V 1 base, and 4 bases lay outside the gene matches. Germline V lookup: CDR1 MGHRA, CDR2 YSYEKL. CDR3 size: 15 residues. The CDR3 here is CASSQAQGAKETQYF. CDR3 DNA sequence: TGCGCCAGCAGCCAAGCGCAGGGGGCTAAAGAGACCCAGTACTTC.

The chain links TRBV27 to TRBJ1-4; 9 bases are a match to TRBD1. The CDR3 sequence is 17 residues long. Trimming at V came to 2 bases and at J to 8 bases, leaving 12 bases not matched to a gene. CDR1 is MNHEY, CDR2 SMNVEV, per germline (reference sequence). The CDR3 region is CASSLAARTGTGEKLFF. The CDR3 nucleotides read TGTGCCAGCAGTTTAGCCGCCCGGACCGGGACAGGGGAAAAACTGTTTTTT.

CDR3 coding DNA: TGTGCCAGCAGCCAAATACAGGAGCCGCTCGATACGCAGTATTTT. Translation: CASSQIQEPLDTQYF. The rearrangement links TRBV3-1 to TRBJ2-3, with D possibly matching TRBD1 (5 bases). Germline values: CDR1 LGHDT, CDR2 YNNKEL (reference sequence). V dropped 2 bases and J dropped 6 bases, with 15 bases sitting between them. The CDR3 contains 15 residues.

The chain couples TRBV29-1 to TRBJ1-2, with D perhaps TRBD1 (6 bases). This CDR3 comprises 13 residues. Germline V gene sequence: CDR1 SQVTM, CDR2 ANQGSEA. V gave up 2 bases and J gave up 6 bases, with 13 bases separating them. CDR3: CSVEKAGANGYTF. In nucleotides, the CDR3 is TGCAGCGTTGAAAAAGCAGGGGCGAATGGCTACACCTTC.

V is TRBV5-1 and J is TRBJ2-1; 8 bases map to TRBD2. V lost 2 bases, J lost 0 bases, and 7 bases stayed unmatched. Germline CDR1 is SGHRS and CDR2 is YFSETQ. There are 17 residues in the CDR3. For the CDR3, the DNA is TGCGCCAGCAGCTTAGTCCCTAGCGGGTTCTCCTACAATGAGCAGTTCTTC. This translates into CASSLVPSGFSYNEQFF.

This clonotype was counted only a few times. CDR3: CASSVLAGVYEQYF. The CDR3 bases are TGTGCCAGCAGTGTATTAGCGGGGGTTTACGAGCAGTACTTC. V gene TRBV6-1 combines with J gene TRBJ2-7, with 9 bases that match TRBD2. With V trimmed by 4 bases and J by 4 bases, 5 bases remained unmatched. Looked up from germline, CDR1 is MNHNS and CDR2 is SASEGT. This CDR3 has 14 amino acids.

V gene TRBV10-3 combines with J gene TRBJ2-6; no firm D call. CDR1 is ENHRY, CDR2 SYGVKD, per germline. The CDR3 extends over 18 amino acids. Deletions cut 4 bases from V and 2 bases from J, with 18 bases between. The CDR3 DNA reads TGTGCCATCAGTGCGGTCAAGGGCGAAGGAGCTGGGGCCAACGTCCTGACTTTC. It yields the protein CAISAVKGEGAGANVLTF.

This clonotype was recorded a few times. The rearrangement uses TRBV7-9 and TRBJ2-5, with 8 nucleotides matching TRBD2. The CDR3 spans 16 residues. V lost 3 bases, J lost 5 bases, and 11 bases stayed unmatched. Germline-derived CDR1 and CDR2 are SEHNR and FQNEAQ (reference sequence). CDR3 in DNA: TGTGCCAGCAGCTTGTCTTTCGCGGGAGGTTCGGAGACCCAGTACTTC. This encodes CASSLSFAGGSETQYF.

This clonotype appeared once. The chain combines TRBV4-1 with TRBJ2-1, with 10 positions matching TRBD2. V lost 3 bases and J lost 1; bases outside the gene matches: 6. Looked up from germline, CDR1 is MGHRA and CDR2 is YSYEKL. The CDR3 consists of 17 residues. This CDR3 is CASSHTTSGVSYNEQFF. CDR3 sequence (DNA): TGCGCCAGCAGCCATACCACTAGCGGGGTTTCCTACAATGAGCAGTTCTTC.

The chain joins TRBV27 to TRBJ1-1; D gene uncertain. This CDR3 region has 13 residues. V shed 5 bases and J shed 1 base, with 8 bases lying between them. Per the germline V gene, CDR1 is MNHEY and CDR2 is SMNVEV (reference sequence). Here the CDR3 DNA reads TGTGCCAGCAGTCCGGACGCGAACACTGAAGCTTTCTTT. As protein: CASSPDANTEAFF.

Many counts were recorded for this clonotype. The chain recombines TRBV6-7 with TRBJ2-5, with D possibly matching TRBD1 (6 bases). TRBV6-7 is an ORF; its function is uncertain. The CDR3 totals 15 residues. The V end was cut by 11 bases, the J end by 11 bases, with 30 bases between. CDR3 nucleotides: TGTGCCGAACCCTCATCCTTGGGGGCCGATGGTGAGCAGTACTTC. Its translation is CAEPSSLGADGEQYF.